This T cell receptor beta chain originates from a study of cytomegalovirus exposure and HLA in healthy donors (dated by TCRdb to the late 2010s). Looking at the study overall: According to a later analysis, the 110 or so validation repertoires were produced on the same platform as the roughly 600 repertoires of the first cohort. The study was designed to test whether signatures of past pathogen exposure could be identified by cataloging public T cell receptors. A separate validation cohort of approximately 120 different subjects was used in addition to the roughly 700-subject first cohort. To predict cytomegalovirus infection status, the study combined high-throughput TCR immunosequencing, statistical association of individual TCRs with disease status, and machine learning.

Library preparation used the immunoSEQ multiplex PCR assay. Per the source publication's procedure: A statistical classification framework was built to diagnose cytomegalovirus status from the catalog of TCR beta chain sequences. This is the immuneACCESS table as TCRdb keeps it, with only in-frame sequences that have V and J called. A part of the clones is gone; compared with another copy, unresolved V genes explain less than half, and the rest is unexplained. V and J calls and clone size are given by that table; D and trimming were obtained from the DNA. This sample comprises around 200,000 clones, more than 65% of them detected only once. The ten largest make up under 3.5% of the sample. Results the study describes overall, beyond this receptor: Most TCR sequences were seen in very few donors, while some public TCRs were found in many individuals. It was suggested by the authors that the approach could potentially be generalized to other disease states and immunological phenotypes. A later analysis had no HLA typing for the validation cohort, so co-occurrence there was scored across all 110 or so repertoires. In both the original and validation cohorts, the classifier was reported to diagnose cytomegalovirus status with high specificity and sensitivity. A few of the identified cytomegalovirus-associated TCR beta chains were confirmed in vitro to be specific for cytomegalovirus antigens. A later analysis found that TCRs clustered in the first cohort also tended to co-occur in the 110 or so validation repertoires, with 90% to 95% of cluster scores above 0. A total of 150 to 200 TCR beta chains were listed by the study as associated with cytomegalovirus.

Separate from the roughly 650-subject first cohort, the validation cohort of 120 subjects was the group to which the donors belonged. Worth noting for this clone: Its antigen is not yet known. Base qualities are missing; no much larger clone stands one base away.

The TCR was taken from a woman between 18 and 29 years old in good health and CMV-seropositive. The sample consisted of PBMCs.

This receptor has the CDR3 CASRSWQNNEKLFF. The sequenced DNA: TGTGCCAGCAGGTCGTGGCAGAATAATGAAAAACTGTTTTTT. The chain was built from TRBV6-1 and TRBJ1-4; no D gene call is confident. The CDR3 measures 14 amino acids from cysteine to phenylalanine. Solely the CDR3 DNA is kept, with 42 bases framed from the first base. The germline V gene sets CDR1 to MNHNS and CDR2 to SASEGT. V is shortened by 6 bases, J by 4 bases, and the region joining them spans 12 bases.